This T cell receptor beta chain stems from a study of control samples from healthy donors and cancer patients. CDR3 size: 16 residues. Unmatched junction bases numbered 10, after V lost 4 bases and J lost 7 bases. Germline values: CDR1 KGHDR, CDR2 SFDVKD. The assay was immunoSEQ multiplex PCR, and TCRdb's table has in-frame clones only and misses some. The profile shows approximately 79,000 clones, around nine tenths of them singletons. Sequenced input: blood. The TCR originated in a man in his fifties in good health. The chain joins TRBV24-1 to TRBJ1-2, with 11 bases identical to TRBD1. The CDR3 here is CATSDRTGGEVGGYTF. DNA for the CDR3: TGTGCCACCAGTGACCGGACAGGGGGCGAAGTTGGTGGCTACACCTTC.